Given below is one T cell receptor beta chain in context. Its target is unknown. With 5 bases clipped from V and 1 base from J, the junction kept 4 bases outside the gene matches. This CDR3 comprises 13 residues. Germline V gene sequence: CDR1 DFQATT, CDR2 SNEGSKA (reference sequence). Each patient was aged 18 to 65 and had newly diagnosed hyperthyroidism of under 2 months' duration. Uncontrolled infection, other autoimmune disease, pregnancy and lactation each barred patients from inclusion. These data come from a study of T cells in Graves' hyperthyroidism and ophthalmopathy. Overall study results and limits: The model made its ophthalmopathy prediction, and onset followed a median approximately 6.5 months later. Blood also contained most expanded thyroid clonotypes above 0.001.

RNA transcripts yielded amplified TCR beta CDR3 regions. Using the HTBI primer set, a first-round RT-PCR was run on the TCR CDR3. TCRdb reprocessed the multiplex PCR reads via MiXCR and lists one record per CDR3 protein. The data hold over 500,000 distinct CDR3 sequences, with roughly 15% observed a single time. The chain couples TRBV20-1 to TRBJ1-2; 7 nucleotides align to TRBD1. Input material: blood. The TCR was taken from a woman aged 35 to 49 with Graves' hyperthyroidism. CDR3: CSAAGTDNYGYTF. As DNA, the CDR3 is TGCAGTGCTGCCGGGACAGATAACTATGGCTACACCTTC.